This paragraph covers one T cell receptor beta chain sequence. Its antigen is undetermined. The data originate from a study of monozygotic twins with inflammatory bowel disease. Study conclusions and caveats: Lower sharing of clonotypes with other individuals was seen in IBD patients than in healthy twins. This was most marked in patients showing signs of disease activity. Against healthy co-twins, IBD patients had lower TCRbeta diversity (measured by inverse Simpson).

Template switching appended UMIs that held a 6-nucleotide sample barcode. From the 5' RACE reads, TCRdb lists one entry per CDR3 protein and no DNA. Here the sample table reports about 43,000 distinct CDR3 sequences. The germline V gene encodes CDR1 SGHTA and CDR2 FQGNSA. This CDR3 has 15 amino acids. Isolation of total RNA was performed on whole blood, with no prior T cell sorting. The chain couples TRBV7-2 to TRBJ2-1; TCRdb outputs TRBD2, but without DNA this stays unchecked. The sequence was collected from a human donor with ulcerative colitis or Crohn's disease, or a healthy co-twin of an affected twin (not recorded which). Sequences were obtained from blood. CDR3 region: CASRQPGRANNEQFF.